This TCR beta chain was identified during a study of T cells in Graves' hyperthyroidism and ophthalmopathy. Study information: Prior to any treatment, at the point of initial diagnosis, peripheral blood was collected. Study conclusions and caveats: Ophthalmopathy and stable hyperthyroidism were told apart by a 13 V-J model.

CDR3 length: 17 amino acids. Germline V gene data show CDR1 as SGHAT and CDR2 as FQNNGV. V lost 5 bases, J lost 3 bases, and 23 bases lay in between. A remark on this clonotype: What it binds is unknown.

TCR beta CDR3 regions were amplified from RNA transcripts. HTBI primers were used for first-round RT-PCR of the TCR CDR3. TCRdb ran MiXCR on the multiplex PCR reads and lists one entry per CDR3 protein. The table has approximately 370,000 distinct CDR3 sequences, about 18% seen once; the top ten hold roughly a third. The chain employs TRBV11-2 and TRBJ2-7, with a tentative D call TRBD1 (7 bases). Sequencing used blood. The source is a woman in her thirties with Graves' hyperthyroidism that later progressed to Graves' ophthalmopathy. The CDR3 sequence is CASSRQGGRRSFYEQYF. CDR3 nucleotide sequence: TGTGCCAGCAGCCGACAGGGTGGGAGGCGATCTTTCTACGAGCAGTACTTC.